The T cell receptor beta chain described here comes from a study of blood T cell repertoires in COVID-19. As for the study in general: From T cells, B-cell-depleted T cells, or PBMCs came the material, which was cDNA or gDNA.

The CDR3 contains 19 residues. Sequencing used immunoSEQ multiplex PCR; TCRdb keeps in-frame clones, though not all of them. The sample has 200,000 to 250,000 clones; over 75% are singletons. The clonotype was recovered from a woman in her 70s with COVID-19, enrolled during active disease. The specimen sequenced was peripheral blood. The J gene is TRBJ1-1, the V gene TRBV21-1; TRBD1 was called by the table and not checked on the DNA. TRBV21-1 is listed as a pseudogene. The CDR3 coding sequence is TGTGCCAGCAGCGCTAGGGAAAAAGGGGGCCACACTGGGCACACTGAAGCTTTCTTT. Translation gives CASSAREKGGHTGHTEAFF.